This TCR beta chain was sequenced in a study of regulatory T cells in long-lasting Graves disease. Study-wide points: Study was limited to peripheral blood, excluding thyroid tissue.

Time point here: newly diagnosed GD, antithyroid drugs for less than 3 months. PBMC-derived RNA was used for the TCR library. Comment on this clonotype: What it recognizes is unknown.

The V gene's germline CDR1 is SQVTM and CDR2 ANQGSEA. This CDR3 is 14 amino acids long. For TCR beta, libraries came from iRepertoire HTBI primers and Arm-PCR of CDR3 regions. TCRdb called the multiplex PCR reads again in MiXCR, with one record for every CDR3 protein. The sample lists approximately 400,000 distinct CDR3 sequences, about 16% occurring once. The sample was also linked to a second study, of T cells in Graves' hyperthyroidism and ophthalmopathy.

Here the sequenced sample was peripheral blood mononuclear cells (PBMCs), taken at new diagnosis, from a patient treated with antithyroid drugs. The origin of this receptor is a woman in her 30s with Graves disease. This chain uses TRBV29-1 with TRBJ2-3; 12 nucleotides line up with TRBD2. The end of the DNA fits TRBJ2-1 better, so the J call may be wrong. This CDR3 is CSVQTSGSYNEQFF. The CDR3 bases are TGCAGCGTCCAGACTAGCGGGAGTTACAATGAGCAGTTCTTC.